This T cell receptor beta chain was sequenced during a study of blood T cells in healthy people across ages. Regarding the study as a whole: Diversity of TCR beta correlated strongly with naive T cell percentage. Leaving the PBMCs unsorted stopped any conclusive comparison of naive versus antigen-experienced cells. Whereas aged donors had fewer naive CD4+ cells, long-lived donors had more of them and higher diversity.

Germline-derived CDR1 and CDR2 are SGHTA and FQGTGA. The CDR3 contains 14 residues. Trimming took 5 bases from V and 8 from J; bases not matched to a gene: 7. This clonotype turned up a few times. Its antigen is unknown. Next came a second PCR, run for about 7 to 12 cycles, which used a sample-barcoded 5' primer along with a J-beta primer mix. From the 5' RACE reads, TCRdb called clonotypes with MiXCR, one entry per CDR3 protein. The sample has some 1.5 million distinct CDR3 sequences, roughly 27% seen once. Donation came from healthy Caucasian individuals in Russia who were aged roughly 6 to 100. Sequencing input: blood. The source of this sequence is a young woman in good health. J is TRBJ2-1 and V is TRBV7-3; TRBD1 matches 9 bases. DNA for the CDR3: TGTGCCAGCAGCCCGTCCCGGGACAGGGATGAGCAGTTCTTC. The encoded protein is CASSPSRDRDEQFF.